A selection of T cell receptor beta chains follows, all from one sample in a study of beta chain features in type 1 diabetes. Sequencing was performed with immunoSEQ multiplex PCR; in TCRdb, only in-frame clones are kept and a portion is missing. Of some 370,000 clones listed, over 8.5% are singletons. Material: central memory CD4+ T cells from blood. The receptors originated from a man younger than 45 with type 1 diabetes. Both conserved end residues are part of each CDR3. The order of the fields is J gene, clone size, V gene, D gene, CDR3 DNA, CDR3 protein. D genes are given only for firm matches. Size is omitted from some rows. Given values are once, few, many or a class for expanded clones.

J gene: TRBJ1-1
clone size: NA
V gene: TRBV5-1
D gene: NA
CDR3 DNA: TGCGCCAGCAGTTTCGCAGAGAACACTGAGGCTTTCTTT
CDR3 protein: CASSFAENTEAFF

J gene: TRBJ2-7
clone size: few
V gene: TRBV7-2
D gene: TRBD1
CDR3 DNA: TGTGCCAGCAGCGTGGGACAGGGTCGGAGGGAGCAGTACTTC
CDR3 protein: CASSVGQGRREQYF

J gene: TRBJ2-3
clone size: few
V gene: TRBV6-6
D gene: TRBD2
CDR3 DNA: TGTGCCAGCAGTGGGACTAGCGGGAGGACAGATACGCAGTATTTT
CDR3 protein: CASSGTSGRTDTQYF

J gene: TRBJ2-5
clone size: few
V gene: TRBV18
D gene: NA
CDR3 DNA: TGTGCCAGCTCACCAGGGGGCCAGGAGACCCAGTACTTC
CDR3 protein: CASSPGGQETQYF

J gene: TRBJ1-5
clone size: many
V gene: TRBV7-2
D gene: NA
CDR3 DNA: TGTGCCAGCATGTGGGGGCGCGATAATCAGCCCCAGCATTTT
CDR3 protein: CASMWGRDNQPQHF

J gene: TRBJ2-1
clone size: NA
V gene: TRBV7-9
D gene: TRBD1
CDR3 DNA: TGTGCCAGCAGCCCATGGGACAGGGGTAGTAGCAATGAGCAGTTCTTC
CDR3 protein: CASSPWDRGSSNEQFF

J gene: TRBJ2-1
clone size: NA
V gene: TRBV5-1
D gene: TRBD1
CDR3 DNA: TGCGCCAGCAGTAACCTTGACAGGGGGCTTTACAATGAGCAGTTCTTC
CDR3 protein: CASSNLDRGLYNEQFF

J gene: TRBJ2-1
clone size: few
V gene: TRBV5-6
D gene: TRBD1
CDR3 DNA: TGTGCCAGCAGCTGGGGGACAGGGGATGGAAATGAGCAGTTCTTC
CDR3 protein: CASSWGTGDGNEQFF

J gene: TRBJ2-2
clone size: few
V gene: TRBV5-4
D gene: NA
CDR3 DNA: TGTGCCAGCAGCTTGGGGCTAACCGGGACCCTGAACACCGGGGAGCTGTTTTTT
CDR3 protein: CASSLGLTGTLNTGELFF

J gene: TRBJ1-5
clone size: NA
V gene: TRBV6-5
D gene: TRBD1
CDR3 DNA: TGTGCCAGCTGGGGACAGGGCTATCAGCCCCAGCATTTT
CDR3 protein: CASWGQGYQPQHF

J gene: TRBJ2-3
clone size: NA
V gene: TRBV28
D gene: TRBD2
CDR3 DNA: TGTGCCAGCAGTTTAACTAGCGGATTCAGTAATACGCAGTATTTT
CDR3 protein: CASSLTSGFSNTQYF

J gene: TRBJ1-4
clone size: few
V gene: TRBV9
D gene: NA
CDR3 DNA: TGTGCCAGCAGCTGGGACACGACTAATGAAAAACTGTTTTTT
CDR3 protein: CASSWDTTNEKLFF

J gene: TRBJ1-2
clone size: few
V gene: TRBV10-3
D gene: TRBD1
CDR3 DNA: TGTGCCATCAGTGTTCAGGGGGTAGGCTACACCTTC
CDR3 protein: CAISVQGVGYTF

J gene: TRBJ2-7
clone size: few
V gene: TRBV7-2
D gene: NA
CDR3 DNA: TGTGCCAGCAGCACCCGGGACTCCTCCTACGAGCAGTACTTC
CDR3 protein: CASSTRDSSYEQYF

J gene: TRBJ2-3
clone size: few
V gene: TRBV6-4
D gene: NA
CDR3 DNA: TGTGCCAGCAGTGATTATGAGGGGGATACGCAGTATTTT
CDR3 protein: CASSDYEGDTQYF

J gene: TRBJ2-5
clone size: NA
V gene: TRBV5-1
D gene: NA
CDR3 DNA: TGCGCCAGCAGCTTCGAACTCCCCCGCGGGGAGACCCAGTACTTC
CDR3 protein: CASSFELPRGETQYF

J gene: TRBJ2-5
clone size: few
V gene: TRBV6-5
D gene: NA
CDR3 DNA: TGTGCCAGCAGTCTCGGATGGGGGAACCAAGAGACCCAGTACTTC
CDR3 protein: CASSLGWGNQETQYF

J gene: TRBJ2-6
clone size: NA
V gene: TRBV5-1
D gene: TRBD1
CDR3 DNA: TGCGCCAGCAGCATTACAGGGGCTGGGGCCAACGTCCTGACTTTC
CDR3 protein: CASSITGAGANVLTF

J gene: TRBJ1-5
clone size: NA
V gene: TRBV13
D gene: NA
CDR3 DNA: TGTGCCAGCAGACAGGATTATAGCAATCAGCCCCAGCATTTT
CDR3 protein: CASRQDYSNQPQHF

J gene: TRBJ2-3
clone size: NA
V gene: TRBV7-3
D gene: TRBD2
CDR3 DNA: TGTGCCAGCAGCTCGGGACTAGCGGGAGTGGCAGATACGCAGTATTTT
CDR3 protein: CASSSGLAGVADTQYF

J gene: TRBJ1-5
clone size: few
V gene: TRBV10-3
D gene: NA
CDR3 DNA: TGTGCCAGCAGTGTATTGAATAGCAATCAGCCCCAGCATTTT
CDR3 protein: CASSVLNSNQPQHF

J gene: TRBJ2-7
clone size: NA
V gene: TRBV27
D gene: TRBD2
CDR3 DNA: TGTGCCAGCAGTCCCCGACTAGCGGGAGATGGCGAGCAGTACTTC
CDR3 protein: CASSPRLAGDGEQYF

J gene: TRBJ2-1
clone size: few
V gene: TRBV6-6
D gene: TRBD1
CDR3 DNA: TGTGCCAGCAGAGGGGACAGGGGAAACAATGAGCAGTTCTTC
CDR3 protein: CASRGDRGNNEQFF

J gene: TRBJ1-5
clone size: NA
V gene: TRBV6-6
D gene: TRBD1
CDR3 DNA: TGTGCCAGCAGTTATGGGACAGGGCTCAATCAGCCCCAGCATTTT
CDR3 protein: CASSYGTGLNQPQHF

J gene: TRBJ2-5
clone size: few
V gene: TRBV5-1
D gene: NA
CDR3 DNA: TGCGCCAGCAGCTTGGGGAATGTCGGTGAAGAGACCCAGTACTTC
CDR3 protein: CASSLGNVGEETQYF

J gene: TRBJ2-1
clone size: NA
V gene: TRBV18
D gene: NA
CDR3 DNA: TGTGCCAGCTCACCAAGACAGAGCTCCTACAATGAGCAGTTCTTC
CDR3 protein: CASSPRQSSYNEQFF

J gene: TRBJ2-7
clone size: few
V gene: TRBV7-9
D gene: TRBD1
CDR3 DNA: TGTGCCAGCAGCTTAGAGGGGGCCCTCTACGAGCAGTACTTC
CDR3 protein: CASSLEGALYEQYF

J gene: TRBJ2-7
clone size: few
V gene: TRBV11-1
D gene: TRBD2
CDR3 DNA: TGTGCCAGCAGCCCCCCGGGGCTAGCGGGATGGGGCGAGCAGTACTTC
CDR3 protein: CASSPPGLAGWGEQYF